The clone carrying this TCR beta chain has only a few counts. V shed 3 bases and J shed 3 bases, with 17 bases lying between them. The CDR3 totals 17 residues. The germline gives CDR1 LGHDT, CDR2 YNNKEL (reference sequence). This sample was included in a study of blood T cell repertoires in COVID-19. Turning to the study itself: PBMCs, B-cell-depleted T cells, or T cells were the source of the cDNA or gDNA that made up the material.

Assignments of participants to cohorts depended upon their own reported clinical history. Recovered status in Cohort 3 required two negative PCRs, clearance, or symptom resolution. Original processing methods: Counts of nucleated cells, estimated from reference gene primer amplification, were obtained. Profiling relied on immunoSEQ multiplex PCR, and the TCRdb table lists in-frame clones only, not all of them. V and J calls and clone size are as listed in that table; D and trimming were resolved from the DNA. The sample has around 300,000 clones, over 75% seen once; the top ten hold around 5%. Material for sequencing was PBMCs or T cells enriched from blood (not recorded which). The chain combines TRBV3-1 (or the pseudogene TRBV3-2) with TRBJ1-4, with D unresolved. This clonotype was obtained from a man aged 25 to 45 who had recovered from COVID-19. The CDR3 here is CASSQGTFAGANEKLFF. DNA for the CDR3: TGTGCCAGCAGCCAGGGTACGTTCGCGGGTGCTAATGAAAAACTGTTTTTT.